Presented here are 24 T cell receptor beta chains from one specimen sequenced in a study of cytomegalovirus exposure and HLA in healthy donors. Libraries were prepared by immunoSEQ multiplex PCR; TCRdb keeps only in-frame clonotypes and omits some of them. This table has some 290,000 clones, 88% appearing once. Sample: PBMCs. The receptors were gathered from a man aged 25-40 years in good health and CMV-seronegative.

This sequence joins TRBV21-1 and TRBJ1-5. TRBV21-1 is flagged as a pseudogene. The CDR3 is made up of 17 amino acids. The DNA for the CDR3 is TGTGCCAGCAGCAAAGGGGTATGGCGGGGAGGCAATCAGCCCCAGCATTTT. It codes for CASSKGVWRGGNQPQHF.

V gene TRBV18 combines with J gene TRBJ2-5, with a weak D call TRBD1 (5 bases). Germline V CDR1 and CDR2: KGHSH, LQKENI. With 3 bases removed from V and 5 bases from J, the gap between germline ends came to 10 bases. CDR3 size: 13 residues. Here the CDR3 DNA reads TGTGCCAGCTCACCCCCAGGGTGGGAGACCCAGTACTTC. Translated: CASSPPGWETQYF.

V is TRBV5-1 and J is TRBJ2-7, with D hard to call. V dropped 7 bases and J dropped 1 base, with 12 bases sitting between them. There are 13 residues in the CDR3. CDR1 SGHRS and CDR2 YFSETQ come from the germline V gene. The CDR3 loop reads CASGEGGSYEQYF. The CDR3 region has the DNA TGCGCCAGCGGAGAAGGTGGATCCTACGAGCAGTACTTC.

This chain joins TRBV5-6 and TRBJ2-7; 9 bases agree with TRBD2. V shed 0 bases, J shed 3 bases, and the junction held 4 bases outside the gene matches. There are 15 residues in the CDR3. Germline V gives CDR1 SGHDT, CDR2 YYEEEE. The CDR3 region is CASSLALAGFYEQYF. CDR3 in DNA: TGTGCCAGCAGCTTGGCCCTAGCGGGGTTCTACGAGCAGTACTTC.

The V call is TRBV28, the J call TRBJ1-1; TRBD1 matches at 8 bases. Trimming took 3 bases from V and 6 from J; bases not matched to a gene: 9. The CDR3 sequence is 15 residues long. Germline CDR1 and CDR2: MDHEN and SYDVKM. Written as DNA, the CDR3 is TGTGCCAGCAGTTTGCGTAGGACAGGGAGGGCTGAAGCTTTCTTT. Translated, it gives CASSLRRTGRAEAFF.

The chain uses TRBV7-9 and TRBJ1-1; 7 bases agree with TRBD1. The CDR3 extends over 15 amino acids. With 5 bases clipped from V and 0 bases from J, the junction kept 6 bases outside the gene matches. Germline CDR1 is SEHNR and CDR2 is FQNEAQ (reference sequence). The CDR3 nucleotides read TGTGCCAGCAGCCGACCGGGGACAGTGAACACTGAAGCTTTCTTT. Residues: CASSRPGTVNTEAFF.

The rearrangement links TRBV7-6 to TRBJ2-5; D is unclear. Germline CDR1 SGHVS, CDR2 FNYEAQ. The CDR3 has 15 amino acids. Trimming took 0 bases from V and 1 from J, leaving 9 bases between them. The CDR3 here is CASSLAMSSQETQYF. For the CDR3, the DNA is TGTGCCAGCAGCTTAGCGATGTCTAGCCAAGAGACCCAGTACTTC.

The chain uses TRBV20-1 and TRBJ2-5, with unresolved D. V lost 4 bases and J 2 bases, leaving 5 bases between the germline ends. Germline V lookup: CDR1 DFQATT, CDR2 SNEGSKA (reference sequence). This CDR3 comprises 11 residues. In DNA form, the CDR3 reads TGCAGTGCTAACAAACAAGAGACCCAGTACTTC. Its protein is CSANKQETQYF.

V is TRBV7-9 and J is TRBJ1-4; 7 nucleotides align to TRBD1. CDR3 length: 16 residues. V was clipped by 7 bases and J by 5 bases; unmatched bases: 13. CDR1 SEHNR and CDR2 FQNEAQ come from the germline V gene (reference sequence). In DNA form, the CDR3 reads TGTGCCAGCACCCTAACCGGGGGCAGGGGGAATGAAAAACTGTTTTTT. Translated: CASTLTGGRGNEKLFF.

The V gene is TRBV11-2, the J gene TRBJ2-7; D may be TRBD2 (5 bases). V dropped 0 bases and J dropped 2 bases, with 8 bases sitting between them. The CDR3 loop spans 14 amino acids. From germline, CDR1 is SGHAT and CDR2 FQNNGV. This chain's CDR3 is CASSLDGVPYEQYF. CDR3 DNA: TGTGCCAGCAGCTTAGACGGGGTTCCCTACGAGCAGTACTTC.

V is TRBV9 and J is TRBJ1-2; maybe TRBD1 (6 bases). Trimming removed 0 bases at V and 6 bases at J, with 18 bases between. This CDR3 is built from 16 residues. Germline-derived CDR1 and CDR2 are SGDLS and YYNGEE. The CDR3 protein is CASSVAGASGVDGYTF. The CDR3 nucleotides read TGTGCCAGCAGCGTAGCAGGGGCCTCGGGCGTCGATGGCTACACCTTC.

The rearrangement links TRBV5-4 to TRBJ2-3; 12 bases agree with TRBD2. Germline V lookup: CDR1 SGHNT, CDR2 YYREEE (reference sequence). With V trimmed by 4 bases and J by 5 bases, 11 bases remained unmatched. The CDR3 is made up of 17 amino acids. CDR3 residues: CASSPGLAGGRRDTQYF. The CDR3 region has the DNA TGTGCCAGCAGCCCGGGACTAGCGGGCGGTCGGAGAGATACGCAGTATTTT.

The chain carries TRBV5-1 and TRBJ2-7; 9 positions match TRBD1. The CDR3 extends over 13 amino acids. Germline-derived CDR1 and CDR2 are SGHRS and YFSETQ. Trimming at V came to 5 bases and at J to 9 bases, leaving 9 bases not matched to a gene. CDR3 sequence reads: CASRPRDRDRQYF. The CDR3 bases are TGCGCCAGCAGACCCCGGGACAGGGATCGGCAGTACTTC.

V is TRBV5-6 and J is TRBJ1-2, with D possibly matching TRBD1 (5 bases). Trimming stripped 3 bases from V and 6 bases from J, with 18 bases between. This CDR3 is 15 amino acids long. CDR1 and CDR2 from the germline V gene are SGHDT and YYEEEE. The chain's CDR3 is CASSWTGGRGHGYTF. CDR3 nucleotides: TGTGCCAGCAGCTGGACCGGGGGGAGGGGCCATGGCTACACCTTC.

This chain connects TRBV7-9 to TRBJ1-1, with D perhaps TRBD1 (6 bases). Trimming cost V 5 bases and J 3 bases, with 10 bases left between them. The CDR3 is 13 residues long. Germline assignment: CDR1 SEHNR and CDR2 FQNEAQ (reference sequence). In nucleotides, the CDR3 is TGTGCCAGCAGCAAGACAGGTTACACTGAAGCTTTCTTT. Its protein is CASSKTGYTEAFF.

This clone was recorded once. The V call is TRBV5-1, the J call TRBJ2-1; a weak D match, TRBD1 (5 bases). Trimming removed 4 bases from V and 3 bases from J, with 20 bases in between. Germline assignment: CDR1 SGHRS and CDR2 YFSETQ. CDR3 length equals 17 residues. The DNA of the CDR3 is TGCGCCAGCAGCGGGGCAGGGCCCGACTCTTACTACAATGAGCAGTTCTTC. Protein sequence: CASSGAGPDSYYNEQFF.

The V and J genes are TRBV28 and TRBJ1-1; 7 bases map to TRBD1. Germline-derived CDR1 and CDR2 are MDHEN and SYDVKM. V lost 4 bases to trimming and J lost 5 bases; unmatched junction nucleotides: 10. The CDR3 is 15 residues long. Here the CDR3 DNA reads TGTGCCAGCAGTTACCCGGACAGGACCGCAACTGAAGCTTTCTTT. Translation gives CASSYPDRTATEAFF.

In its sample, this clone was seen a few times. The J gene is TRBJ2-7, the V gene TRBV5-1, with D perhaps TRBD2 (6 bases). The CDR3 spans 15 residues. Germline CDR1 is SGHRS and CDR2 is YFSETQ. Trimming took 3 bases from V and 2 from J, leaving 15 bases between them. DNA for the CDR3: TGCGCCAGCAGCTATCGGGGGAAAGGAACCTACGAGCAGTACTTC. It specifies CASSYRGKGTYEQYF.

CDR3 protein: CASSQDSPRSSYNSPLHF. CDR3 DNA sequence: TGTGCCAGCTCCCAGGACAGTCCTAGGAGCTCCTATAATTCACCCCTCCACTTT. This chain connects TRBV18 to TRBJ1-6; the D gene is possibly TRBD1 (6 bases). CDR1 and CDR2 (germline): KGHSH, LQKENI. With 6 bases removed from V and 0 bases from J, the gap between germline ends came to 18 bases. The CDR3 covers 18 residues.

The chain recombines TRBV19 with TRBJ1-1; 9 nucleotides agree with TRBD1. Trimming took 1 base from V and 3 from J; bases not matched to a gene: 3. Looked up from germline, CDR1 is LNHDA and CDR2 is SQIVND (reference sequence). This CDR3 is 15 amino acids long. This chain's CDR3 is CASSIGTGEDTEAFF. CDR3 DNA sequence: TGTGCCAGTAGTATAGGGACAGGGGAGGACACTGAAGCTTTCTTT.

The chain is built from TRBV18 and TRBJ2-5; 9 positions match TRBD1. This CDR3 is built from 15 residues. The germline V gene has CDR1 KGHSH and CDR2 LQKENI. Trimming at V came to 8 bases and at J to 4 bases, leaving 11 bases not matched to a gene. CDR3 DNA sequence: TGTGCCAGCGCTCCGGGACAGGGCCGATTAGAGACCCAGTACTTC. Amino acids: CASAPGQGRLETQYF.

The chain couples TRBV9 to TRBJ2-7; 8 nucleotides align to TRBD1. V shed 4 bases, J shed 3 bases, and the junction held 6 bases outside the gene matches. Germline V lookup: CDR1 SGDLS, CDR2 YYNGEE. This CDR3 is 14 amino acids long. The CDR3 DNA follows: TGTGCCAGCAGCCCCTCGACAGGGGTCTACGAGCAGTACTTC. It is translated as CASSPSTGVYEQYF.

The V gene is TRBV11-2, the J gene TRBJ2-2; no clear D gene. Per the germline V gene, CDR1 is SGHAT and CDR2 is FQNNGV. V was cut by 0 bases and J by 4 bases, with 12 bases left in between. The CDR3 is 16 amino acids. Written as DNA, the CDR3 is TGTGCCAGCAGCTTAGAGTTGAACAGACGCACCGGGGAGCTGTTTTTT. Translating gives CASSLELNRRTGELFF.

V and J are TRBV6-6 and TRBJ1-2; 8 bases line up with TRBD1. The CDR3 is 12 residues long. The junction had 4 bases not matched to a gene; V was cut back by 5 bases and J by 8 bases. Per the germline V gene, CDR1 is MNHNY and CDR2 is SVGAGI (reference sequence). CDR3 loop: CASSGQGEGYTF. CDR3 DNA: TGTGCCAGCAGTGGACAGGGTGAAGGCTACACCTTC.